This entry describes one TCR beta chain. Its antigen is currently unknown. The CDR3 has 18 residues. J was trimmed by 1 base and V by 9 bases; bases with no gene match: 14. The germline V gene has CDR1 LNHDA and CDR2 SQIVND (reference sequence). TCRdb itself ran the 5' RACE reads through MiXCR, one entry per CDR3 protein. The sample includes 80,000 to 100,000 distinct CDR3 sequences, 5.8% seen only once; the top ten take roughly 7.9%. The sample is drawn from a study of neurological immune-mediated disorders. Study-level information: There were about 35 multiple sclerosis patients. Of these, some 31 had relapsing-remitting MS and 3 had secondary progressive MS.

Study results and limitations: HTLV-1-associated myelopathy led in TCR clonal expansion, while multiple sclerosis ranked lowest, below healthy controls. Association of the multiple sclerosis repertoire cluster with clinical or MRI features was not observed for any feature.

Time point specified: longitudinal time-point 2. The unsorted libraries were generated from a total of 2 million PBMCs, which had been stored in RNAlater at -80 C. The J gene is TRBJ2-6, the V gene TRBV19; 8 bases agree with TRBD2. The TCR originated in an older woman with multiple sclerosis. The sequenced sample was PBMCs. CDR3 sequence (DNA): TGTGCCAGCCACCTCCGAGCGGGGGTGAAATCTGGGGCCAACGTCCTGACTTTC. This translates into CASHLRAGVKSGANVLTF. The full variable domain, in which reference TRBV19 and TRBJ2-6 provide the parts outside the CDR3, is DGGITQSPKYLFRKEGQNVTLSCEQNLNHDAMYWYRQDPGQGLRLIYYSQIVNDFQKGDIAEGYSVSREKKESFPLTVTSAQKNPTAFYLCASHLRAGVKSGANVLTFGAGSRLTVL.